Sequencing of this TCR beta chain was carried out in a study of T cells after somatic rescue of genetic block. The assay was immunoSEQ multiplex PCR, and TCRdb's table has in-frame clones only and misses some. The data hold 45,000 to 55,000 clones, with approximately 96% observed a single time. This clone was observed once. CDR3 length: 13 residues. CDR1 is SQVTM, CDR2 ANQGSEA, per germline. V was trimmed by 5 bases and J by 4 bases, leaving 14 bases between them. The material sequenced was peripheral blood mononuclear cells (PBMCs). V and J are TRBV29-1 and TRBJ1-1; D ambiguous. The sequence was collected from a child under two years old. The DNA for the CDR3 is TGCAGCGTTAAGACAAAAGCGGGCACTGAAGCTTTCTTT. This sequence encodes CSVKTKAGTEAFF. The full variable domain, rest sourced from reference TRBV29-1 and TRBJ1-1, is SAVISQKPSRDICQRGTSLTIQCQVDSQVTMMFWYRQQPGQSLTLIATANQGSEATYESGFVIDKFPISRPNLTFSTLTVSNMSPEDSSIYLCSVKTKAGTEAFFGQGTRLTVV.